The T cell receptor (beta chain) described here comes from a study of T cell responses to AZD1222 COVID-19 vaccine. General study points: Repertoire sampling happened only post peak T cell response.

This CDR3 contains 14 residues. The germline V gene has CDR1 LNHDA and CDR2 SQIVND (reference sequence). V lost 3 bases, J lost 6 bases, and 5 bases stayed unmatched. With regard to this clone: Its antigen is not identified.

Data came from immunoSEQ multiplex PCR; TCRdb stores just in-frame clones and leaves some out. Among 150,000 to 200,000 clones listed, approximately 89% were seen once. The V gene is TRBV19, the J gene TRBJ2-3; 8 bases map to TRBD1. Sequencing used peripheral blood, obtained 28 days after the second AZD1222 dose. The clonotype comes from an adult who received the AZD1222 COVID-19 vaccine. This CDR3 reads CASSIPGGVDTQYF. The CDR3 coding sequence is TGTGCCAGTAGTATCCCAGGGGGCGTGGATACGCAGTATTTT.